The clone carrying this TCR beta chain was found a few times. Antigen: not known. TCRdb re-called the 5' RACE reads through MiXCR, storing one row per CDR3 protein. In the table there are hundreds of thousands of distinct CDR3 sequences, roughly 20% of which are singletons. The data stem from a study of T-cell memory formation after mild COVID-19. General study points: Whereas later expanders leaned CD4+, clones contracting day 15 to 85 showed a balanced CD4/CD8 makeup.

CDR1 SGHRS and CDR2 YFSETQ come from the germline V gene. The CDR3 loop spans 12 amino acids. V gave up 0 bases and J gave up 5 bases, with 6 bases separating them. The chain recombines TRBV5-1 with TRBJ2-7; no clear D. The TCR comes from an adult woman who had mild COVID-19 (a few samples of this study predate the infection). Cell type and time point are not known. The sequenced sample consisted of PBMCs or a T cell subset sorted from them (not recorded which). This CDR3 is CASSLAEDEQYF. The CDR3 bases are TGCGCCAGCAGCTTGGCCGAGGACGAGCAGTACTTC.